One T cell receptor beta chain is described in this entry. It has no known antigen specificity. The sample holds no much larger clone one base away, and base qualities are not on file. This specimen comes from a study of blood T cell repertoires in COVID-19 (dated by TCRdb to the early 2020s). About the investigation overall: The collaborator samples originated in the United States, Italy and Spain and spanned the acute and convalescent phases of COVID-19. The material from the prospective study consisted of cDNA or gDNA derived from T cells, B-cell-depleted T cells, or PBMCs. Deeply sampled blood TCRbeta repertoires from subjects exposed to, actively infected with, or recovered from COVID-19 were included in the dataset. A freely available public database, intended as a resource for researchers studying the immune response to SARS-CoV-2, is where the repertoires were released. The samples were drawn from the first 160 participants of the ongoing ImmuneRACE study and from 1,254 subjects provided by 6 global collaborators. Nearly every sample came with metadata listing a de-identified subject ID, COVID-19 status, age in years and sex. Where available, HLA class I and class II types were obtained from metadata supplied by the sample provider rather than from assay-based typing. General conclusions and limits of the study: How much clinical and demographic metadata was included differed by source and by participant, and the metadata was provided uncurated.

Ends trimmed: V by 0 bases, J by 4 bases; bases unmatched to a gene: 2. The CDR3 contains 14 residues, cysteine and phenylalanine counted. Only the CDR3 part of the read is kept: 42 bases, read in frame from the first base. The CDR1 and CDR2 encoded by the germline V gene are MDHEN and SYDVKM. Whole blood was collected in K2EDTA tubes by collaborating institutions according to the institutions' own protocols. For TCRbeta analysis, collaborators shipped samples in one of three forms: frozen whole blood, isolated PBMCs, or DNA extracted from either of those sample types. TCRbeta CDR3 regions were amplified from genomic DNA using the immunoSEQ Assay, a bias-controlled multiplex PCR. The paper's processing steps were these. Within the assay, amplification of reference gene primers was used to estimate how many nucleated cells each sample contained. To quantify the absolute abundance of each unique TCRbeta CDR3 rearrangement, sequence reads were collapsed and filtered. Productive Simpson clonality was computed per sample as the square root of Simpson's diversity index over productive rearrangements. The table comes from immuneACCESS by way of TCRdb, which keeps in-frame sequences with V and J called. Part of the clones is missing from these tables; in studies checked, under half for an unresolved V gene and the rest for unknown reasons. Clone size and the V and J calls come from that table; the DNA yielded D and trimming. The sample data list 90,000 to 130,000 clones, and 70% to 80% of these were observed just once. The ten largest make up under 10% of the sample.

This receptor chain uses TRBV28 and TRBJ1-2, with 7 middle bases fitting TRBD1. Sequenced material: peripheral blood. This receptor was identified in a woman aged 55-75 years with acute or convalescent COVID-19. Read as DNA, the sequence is TGTGCCAGCAGTTTATGGGACAGGAGCTATGGCTACACCTTC. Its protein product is CASSLWDRSYGYTF.